The 23 T cell receptor beta chains in this list originate from one sample, sequenced in a study of shared clonotypes between healthy human individuals. TCRdb's copy holds only in-frame clones and misses some; the assay was immunoSEQ multiplex PCR. The sample yields fewer than 850,000 clones, approximately 75% seen once. Material: memory CD4+ T cells sorted from blood. Subset denoted: CD45RA-negative fraction. The origin of the receptors is a woman between 25 and 40 years old in good health.

The chain has TRBV28 and TRBJ2-5; TRBD1 agrees at 7 bases. This CDR3 spans 17 amino acids. The trim removed 2 bases at V and 5 bases at J, leaving 14 bases unmatched. The germline V gene encodes CDR1 MDHEN and CDR2 SYDVKM. The CDR3 DNA reads TGTGCCAGCAGTTTACGCGCCGGGACAGCCCGATCGGAGACCCAGTACTTC. Translating gives CASSLRAGTARSETQYF.

V gene TRBV7-2 combines with J gene TRBJ2-1, with no clear D. The CDR3 has 15 residues. From germline, CDR1 is SGHTA and CDR2 FQGNSA. The V end lost 5 bases, the J end lost 5 bases, and 16 bases lay between the germline ends. This chain's CDR3 is CASSPWALSNNEQFF. CDR3 in DNA: TGTGCCAGCAGCCCATGGGCTCTAAGTAACAATGAGCAGTTCTTC.

The chain links TRBV29-1 to TRBJ2-5; 7 bases fit TRBD1. CDR3 size: 14 residues. CDR1 is SQVTM, CDR2 ANQGSEA, per germline. V lost 6 bases to trimming and J lost 1 base; unmatched junction nucleotides: 8. The DNA for the CDR3 is TGCAGCGTGTCGACAGGGACGATCCAAGAGACCCAGTACTTC. Protein: CSVSTGTIQETQYF.

The gene calls are TRBV28 and TRBJ1-2; TRBD1 is a possible D gene (5 bases). There are 14 residues in the CDR3. The ends were cut back, 11 bases at V and 0 bases at J, with 16 bases in the middle. Germline lookup yields CDR1 MDHEN and CDR2 SYDVKM. Here the CDR3 reads CASDGGRANYGYTF. The DNA of the CDR3 is TGTGCCTCCGATGGGGGGAGAGCTAACTATGGCTACACCTTC.

J is TRBJ2-2 and V is TRBV5-1; D is unclear. CDR3 size: 14 residues. Trimming stripped 4 bases from V and 2 bases from J, with 9 bases between. From germline, CDR1 is SGHRS and CDR2 YFSETQ. The CDR3 is CASSPPLNTGELFF. The CDR3 region has the DNA TGCGCCAGCAGCCCGCCCCTAAACACCGGGGAGCTGTTTTTT.

The rearrangement uses TRBV19 and TRBJ1-1, with TRBD1 matching over 7 bases. Trimming cost V 4 bases and J 5 bases; bases outside gene matches: 13. Germline V gives CDR1 LNHDA, CDR2 SQIVND (reference sequence). CDR3 length: 16 amino acids. CDR3 residues: CASSSWTGPRGTEAFF. As DNA, the CDR3 is TGTGCCAGTAGTAGCTGGACAGGACCACGGGGGACTGAAGCTTTCTTT.

This clone was detected only a few times. The chain uses TRBV7-3 and TRBJ2-3; 9 bases line up with TRBD2. With V trimmed by 4 bases and J by 2 bases, 4 bases remained unmatched. Germline CDR1 SGHTA, CDR2 FQGTGA. This CDR3 region has 15 residues. Here the CDR3 DNA reads TGTGCCAGCAGCTCCGGACTAGCGAACACAGATACGCAGTATTTT. Translated, it gives CASSSGLANTDTQYF.

The rearrangement joins TRBV19 to TRBJ2-6, with 9 bases aligning to TRBD1. Germline CDR1 is LNHDA and CDR2 is SQIVND (reference sequence). With 6 bases clipped from V and 1 base from J, the junction kept 4 bases outside the gene matches. This CDR3 spans 16 amino acids. DNA for the CDR3: TGTGCCAGTAGGTCCGGGACAGGGTCTGGGGCCAACGTCCTGACTTTC. Translating gives CASRSGTGSGANVLTF.

The table lists this clone with a few counts. The chain combines TRBV6-6 with TRBJ2-5; maybe TRBD1 (6 bases). V dropped 10 bases and J dropped 5 bases, with 17 bases sitting between them. This CDR3 is built from 13 residues. Looked up from germline, CDR1 is MNHNY and CDR2 is SVGAGI (reference sequence). The CDR3 loop is CATSRGRGETQYF. In nucleotides, the CDR3 is TGTGCCACCTCCAGGGGACGTGGGGAGACCCAGTACTTC.

The chain is built from TRBV27 and TRBJ1-1, with D possibly TRBD1 on 6 matching bases. The length of the CDR3 is 15 residues. V gave up 2 bases and J gave up 3 bases, with 13 bases separating them. Germline V gene lookup returns CDR1 MNHEY and CDR2 SMNVEV (reference sequence). The CDR3 loop is CASSLLAGADTEAFF. CDR3 nucleotides: TGTGCCAGCAGTTTACTGGCAGGGGCTGACACTGAAGCTTTCTTT.

The chain carries TRBV4-1 and TRBJ1-2; possibly TRBD1 for D (5 bases). This CDR3 spans 13 amino acids. Per the germline V gene, CDR1 is MGHRA and CDR2 is YSYEKL. The ends were cut back, 1 base at V and 6 bases at J, with 9 bases in the middle. CDR3 sequence: CASSQALGHGYTF. Here the CDR3 DNA reads TGCGCCAGCAGCCAAGCCCTGGGGCATGGCTACACCTTC.

J is TRBJ2-4 and V is TRBV19; 8 nucleotides align to TRBD1. CDR1 and CDR2 from the germline V gene are LNHDA and SQIVND (reference sequence). J lost 0 bases, V lost 5 bases, and 9 bases had no gene match. The CDR3 totals 17 residues. This CDR3 reads CASSSDHRGIAKNIQYF. In nucleotides, the CDR3 is TGTGCCAGTAGTTCCGACCACAGGGGGATAGCCAAAAACATTCAGTACTTC.

The sample holds one count of this clone. This sequence joins TRBV28 and TRBJ2-3, with D perhaps given as TRBD1 or TRBD2 (7 bases each). Trimming left V 3 bases short and J 5 bases short, with 27 bases between. CDR3 size: 19 residues. The germline V gene has CDR1 MDHEN and CDR2 SYDVKM. The CDR3 nucleotides are TGTGCCAGCAGTTTTTCAGGCTTGGGGAGGGGGCAGATGGAAGATACGCAGTATTTT. Translating gives CASSFSGLGRGQMEDTQYF. Variable domain in full (rest from reference TRBV28 and TRBJ2-3): DVKVTQSSRYLVKRTGEKVFLECVQDMDHENMFWYRQDPGLGLRLIYFSYDVKMKEKGDIPEGYSVSREKKERFSLILESASTNQTSMYLCASSFSGLGRGQMEDTQYFGPGTRLTVL.

There are a few counts of this clone. This sample includes further DNA sequences coding for the same CDR3. The rearrangement links TRBV6-6 to TRBJ2-1; the match to TRBD1 covers 7 bases. CDR1 is MNHNY and CDR2 is SVGAGI in the germline V gene (reference sequence). J gave up 7 bases and V 0 bases, and 6 bases lay outside the gene matches. The CDR3 covers 15 residues. The CDR3 coding sequence is TGTGCCAGCAGTTACTCCCGACAGGGTGGGAATGAGCAGTTCTTC. Translating gives CASSYSRQGGNEQFF.

This clone was seen a single time. Other nucleotide sequences in the sample specify the same CDR3. The chain carries TRBV7-2 and TRBJ1-5; D ambiguous. The CDR3 consists of 15 residues. Trimming left V 1 base short and J 1 base short, with 8 bases between. Germline lookup yields CDR1 SGHTA and CDR2 FQGNSA. The CDR3 is CASSLVVGSNQPQHF. The CDR3 DNA is TGTGCCAGCAGCTTAGTAGTGGGGAGCAATCAGCCCCAGCATTTT. The complete variable domain, with remaining parts taken from reference TRBV7-2 and TRBJ1-5, reads GAGVSQSPSNKVTEKGKDVELRCDPISGHTALYWYRQSLGQGLEFLIYFQGNSAPDKSGLPSDRFSAERTGGSVSTLTIQRTQQEDSAVYLCASSLVVGSNQPQHFGDGTRLSIL.

The chain employs TRBV5-1 and TRBJ2-3; 15 nucleotides align to TRBD2. This CDR3 has 17 amino acids. The germline CDR1 and CDR2 sequences are SGHRS and YFSETQ. V dropped 6 bases and J dropped 4; count of bases not matched to a gene: 9. CDR3 nucleotides: TGCGCCAGCACCTTATGGACTAGCGGGAGGGCAGCAGATACGCAGTATTTT. It translates to CASTLWTSGRAADTQYF.

This clone showed up just a few times. The rearrangement links TRBV10-1 to TRBJ2-1, with TRBD2 identical over 9 bases. Germline loops: CDR1 WNHNN, CDR2 SYGVQD (reference sequence). CDR3 size: 14 residues. Trimming at V came to 4 bases and at J to 6 bases, leaving 4 bases not matched to a gene. DNA for the CDR3: TGCGCCAGCAGTGGTAGCGGGAGAGGCAATGAGCAGTTCTTC. Protein: CASSGSGRGNEQFF.

The CDR3 here is CASSLGALGRETQYF. Here the CDR3 DNA reads TGCGCCAGCAGCTTGGGTGCCCTAGGGAGGGAGACCCAGTACTTC. This chain connects TRBV5-1 to TRBJ2-5, with D possibly matching TRBD2 (6 bases). V gave up 0 bases and J gave up 5 bases, with 14 bases separating them. This CDR3 is 15 amino acids long. The germline V gene has CDR1 SGHRS and CDR2 YFSETQ.

This clone was found once. The chain employs TRBV10-3 and TRBJ2-2; 7 bases fit TRBD1. V gave up 10 bases and J gave up 0 bases; unmatched junction bases: 8. Germline loops: CDR1 ENHRY, CDR2 SYGVKD. The CDR3 sequence is 15 residues long. Written as DNA, the CDR3 is TGTGCCACAGAACGGACAGGACCGAACACCGGGGAGCTGTTTTTT. Translating it yields CATERTGPNTGELFF.

The chain employs TRBV5-1 and TRBJ2-1; D possibly corresponds to TRBD1 (6 bases). CDR1 and CDR2 from the germline V gene are SGHRS and YFSETQ. Trimming cost V 0 bases and J 5 bases, with 12 bases left between them. The CDR3 contains 15 residues. The CDR3 is CASSLVGQTNNEQFF. The DNA of the CDR3 is TGCGCCAGCAGCTTGGTAGGACAGACCAACAATGAGCAGTTCTTC.

This clone turned up a few times. This chain links TRBV30 with TRBJ2-7; 8 bases align to TRBD1. J lost 12 bases, V lost 2 bases, and 3 bases had no gene match. The germline V gene encodes CDR1 GTSNPN and CDR2 SVGIG (reference sequence). This CDR3 is 10 amino acids long. The CDR3 sequence is CAWSQDRVYF. The DNA of the CDR3 is TGTGCCTGGAGTCAGGACAGGGTGTACTTC.

This chain links TRBV2 with TRBJ2-1; 9 bases align to TRBD2. There are 14 residues in the CDR3. The V and J ends lost 4 bases and 6 bases, in that order; junction bases with no gene match: 4. Germline loops: CDR1 SNHLY, CDR2 FYNNEI. The CDR3 reads CASSGLAAINEQFF. DNA for the CDR3: TGTGCCAGCAGTGGACTAGCGGCCATCAATGAGCAGTTCTTC. Complete variable domain (other parts from reference TRBV2 and TRBJ2-1): EPEVTQTPSHQVTQMGQEVILRCVPISNHLYFYWYRQILGQKVEFLVSFYNNEISEKSEIFDDQFSVERPDGSNFTLKIRSTKLEDSAMYFCASSGLAAINEQFFGPGTRLTVL.

This clone has only a few counts. V is TRBV27 and J is TRBJ2-7; 11 bases fit TRBD2. Losses at the gene ends were 3 bases for V and 6 bases for J; bases not matched to a gene: 7. The length of the CDR3 is 15 residues. CDR1 and CDR2 from the germline V gene are MNHEY and SMNVEV (reference sequence). CDR3 loop: CASSFQTSGSSEQYF. CDR3 DNA: TGTGCCAGCAGTTTCCAAACTAGCGGGAGTTCCGAGCAGTACTTC.